This TCR beta chain emerged from a study of blood T cell repertoires in COVID-19. About the research overall: Nucleic acid was either cDNA or gDNA, and it came from T cells, B-cell-depleted T cells, or PBMCs.

Under the authors' procedure: Researchers report that nucleated cell counts were estimated from reference gene primer amplification. TCRdb's copy holds only in-frame clones and misses some; the assay was immunoSEQ multiplex PCR. Clone size and the V and J calls come from that table; the DNA yielded D and trimming. The profile shows some 360,000 clones, 88% of them singletons. Those enrolled, adults aged roughly 18 to 90 years, came from roughly 22 US areas. Participant-given clinical history determined each cohort assignment. This TCR came from a young woman who had been exposed to COVID-19. Sequenced: PBMCs or T cells enriched from blood (not recorded which).

CDR3 nucleotides: TGTGCCAGCAGGCGGGACAGGAACACTGAAGCTTTCTTT. Translating it yields CASRRDRNTEAFF. This sequence joins TRBV2 and TRBJ1-1; 7 bases line up with TRBD1. The V segment lost 6 bases and the J segment 1 base; nucleotides outside the gene matches: 2. Germline V lookup: CDR1 SNHLY, CDR2 FYNNEI. There are 13 residues in the CDR3.